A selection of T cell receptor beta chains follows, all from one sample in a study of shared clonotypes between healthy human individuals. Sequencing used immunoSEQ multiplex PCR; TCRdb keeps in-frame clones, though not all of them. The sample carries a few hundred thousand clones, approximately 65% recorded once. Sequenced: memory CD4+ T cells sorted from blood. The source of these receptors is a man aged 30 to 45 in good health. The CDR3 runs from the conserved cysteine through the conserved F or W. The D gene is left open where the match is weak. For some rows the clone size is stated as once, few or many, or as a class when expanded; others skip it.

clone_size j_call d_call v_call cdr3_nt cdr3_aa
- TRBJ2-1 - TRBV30 TGTGCCTGGAGAACCATCGGGGGACTCAATGAGCAGTTCTTC CAWRTIGGLNEQFF
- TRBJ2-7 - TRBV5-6 TGTGCCAGCAGCTTGGTAGGCCCGACCTACGAGCAGTACTTC CASSLVGPTYEQYF
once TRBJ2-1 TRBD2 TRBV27 TGTGCCAGCAGTCCCATTTTCATCCAGCGGGGCCTTTTGAGCTCCTACAATGAGCAGTTCTTC CASSPIFIQRGLLSSYNEQFF
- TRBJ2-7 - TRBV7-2 TGTGCCAGCAGCTCAGGAGGGAGAGGCTCCGAGCAGTACTTC CASSSGGRGSEQYF
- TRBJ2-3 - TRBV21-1 TGTGCCAGCGGCCACAGGGGCACAGATACGCAGTATTTT CASGHRGTDTQYF
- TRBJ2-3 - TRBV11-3 TGTGCCAGCAGCTTAGATTTCCCAGATACGCAGTATTTT CASSLDFPDTQYF
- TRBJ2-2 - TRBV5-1 TGCGCCAGCAGCTTGGCGGCAGTTAACACCGGGGAGCTGTTTTTT CASSLAAVNTGELFF
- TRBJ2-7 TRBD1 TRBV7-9 TGTGCCAGCAGCCCAAAGGTGGGACAGGGAAACTCCTACGAGCAGTACTTC CASSPKVGQGNSYEQYF
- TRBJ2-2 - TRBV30 TGTGCCTGGACCCGTCCCAGGAACACCGGGGAGCTGTTTTTT CAWTRPRNTGELFF
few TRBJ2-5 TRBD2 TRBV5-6 TGTGCCAGCAGCTCCTGGGGGACTAGCATTGAGACCCAGTACTTC CASSSWGTSIETQYF
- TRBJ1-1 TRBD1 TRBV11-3 TGTGCCAGCAGCCACGGGACAGGGGAAGCTTTCTTT CASSHGTGEAFF
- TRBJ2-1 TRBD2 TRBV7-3 TGTGCCAGCAGGGGAGGCGGGAGTAGTCGCGATGAGCAGTTCTTC CASRGGGSSRDEQFF
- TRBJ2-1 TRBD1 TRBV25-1 TGTGCCAGCAGTCCCCGACAGGGGGGAGCCTCCTCCTACAATGAGCAGTTCTTC CASSPRQGGASSYNEQFF
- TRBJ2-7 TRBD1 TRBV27 TGTGCCAGCAGCCCAACCGGGACAGGGGGCTACGAGCAGTACTTC CASSPTGTGGYEQYF
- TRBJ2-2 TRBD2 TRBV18 TGTGCCAGCTCACCTGGACTAGCGGGAGACACCGGGGAGCTGTTTTTT CASSPGLAGDTGELFF
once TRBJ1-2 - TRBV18 TGTGCCAGCTCACAAACCACTTCAGGGGATAACTATGGCTACACCTTC CASSQTTSGDNYGYTF
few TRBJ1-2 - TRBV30 TGTGCCTGGAGCCCTTTGTACAGGGACCACTATGGCTACACCTTC CAWSPLYRDHYGYTF
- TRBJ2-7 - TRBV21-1 TGTGCCAGCAGCAGCCGGAGGGATAAGGTTCTCGAGCAGTACTTC CASSSRRDKVLEQYF
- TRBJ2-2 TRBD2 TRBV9 TGTGCCAGCAGCGTAGCGGCACTAGCGGGAGTAGGCACCGGGGAGCTGTTTTTT CASSVAALAGVGTGELFF
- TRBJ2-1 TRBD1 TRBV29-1 TGCAGCTCCACACAGGGGGCCGGATCTCTCTACAATGAGCAGTTCTTC CSSTQGAGSLYNEQFF
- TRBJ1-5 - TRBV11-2 TGTGCCAGCAGCTTAGGGGTTCAACAGCCCCAGCATTTT CASSLGVQQPQHF
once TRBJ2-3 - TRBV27 TGTGCCAGCAGTTTCTCGACCAGCACAGATACGCAGTATTTT CASSFSTSTDTQYF
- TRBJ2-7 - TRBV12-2 TGTGCAAGTCGCCTCGCCTCCCTGTGGGGGGTTCGATCCTCCTACGAGCAGTACTTC CASRLASLWGVRSSYEQYF
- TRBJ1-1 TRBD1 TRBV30 TGTGCCTGGAGTCCCCCGACAGGGGAGAACACTGAAGCTTTCTTT CAWSPPTGENTEAFF
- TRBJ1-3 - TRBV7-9 TGTGCCAGCAGCCCCCTCCGGGACACCATATATTTT CASSPLRDTIYF
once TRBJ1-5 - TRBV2 TGTGCCAGCAGTGAACAGGAGTATAGCAATCAGCCCCAGCATTTT CASSEQEYSNQPQHF
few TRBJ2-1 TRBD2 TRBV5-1 TGCGCCAGCAGCTTGGCTAGCGGGAGTTTTGAGCAGTTCTTC CASSLASGSFEQFF
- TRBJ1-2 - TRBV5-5 TGTGCCAGCAGCGAGGGACGGGGGTATGGCTACACCTTC CASSEGRGYGYTF